The rows below give T cell receptor beta chains drawn from one sample of a study of T cell responses to AZD1222 COVID-19 vaccine. Libraries were prepared by immunoSEQ multiplex PCR; TCRdb keeps only in-frame clonotypes and omits some of them. Seen here are some 60,000 clones, about three quarters observed once, and the top ten hold under 4.5%. Source: peripheral blood, taken 28 days after the second AZD1222 dose. The receptor set was obtained from an adult who received the AZD1222 COVID-19 vaccine. Each CDR3 is given with its conserved first and last residue. The D gene is left open where the match is weak.

TRBD2,TRBV14,CASSRLWRGTGDTQYF
NA,TRBV28,CASSLFTEAFF
NA,TRBV28,CASSSGVGTEAFF
NA,TRBV7-9,CASSLRRGAETEAFF
NA,TRBV4-1,CASSQDLPTRQFF
NA,TRBV4-3,CASSQDRGAGQPQHF
NA,TRBV19,CASSIDSLNEKLFF
NA,TRBV15,CATSRGYPSGNQPQHF
NA,TRBV7-8,CASSPRSASSYNEQFF
NA,TRBV28,CASGRGTNYGYTF
NA,TRBV4-2,CASSQDRPGHGNTIYF
NA,TRBV7-8,CASSPPDNEQFF
NA,TRBV18,CASSPTGVGGSDGYTF
NA,TRBV27,CASSLWSGGPQETQYF
TRBD2,TRBV5-1,CASSGLPGLVNEKQYF
NA,TRBV6-5,CASSYYQGVGGYTF
TRBD1,TRBV6-6,CASAGGSYEQYF
NA,TRBV11-2,CASSWHRDGGYEQYF
TRBD1,TRBV28,CASSFGTGISSFYNEQFF
NA,TRBV7-9,CASSLAYGDQAFF
NA,TRBV6-5,CASGRAGSYNSPLHF
NA,TRBV27,CASSLKRGPGNTIYF
NA,TRBV6-5,CASSYYPYWGYTF
TRBD1,TRBV6-5,CASRLGQLNSPLHF
NA,TRBV7-2,CASSYRTRRADTQYF
NA,TRBV5-1,CASSLVLGVAGELFF
NA,TRBV15,CATSRDRSSNYGYTF
TRBD2,TRBV11-3,CASSLGAGGSQETQYF
NA,TRBV6-1,CASSGIPGHLSTDTQYF
NA,TRBV20-1,CSARPGAKAFF
TRBD2,TRBV7-8,CASSPEGTSGPTGELFF
NA,TRBV4-2,CASSQEGSPASPLHF
NA,TRBV7-8,CASSRDTVYEQYF
NA,TRBV6-2/TRBV6-3,CASSYAVAGPDTQYF
NA,TRBV28,CASRREELNTGELFF
TRBD1,TRBV3-1/TRBV3-2,CASSRRTGGDSGANVLTF
TRBD1,TRBV28,CASSSVTAGGNQPQHF
NA,TRBV7-8,CASSLAGNREGGYTF
NA,TRBV19,CASRDPVAWGYTF
NA,TRBV5-1,CASSRGRDEKLFF
NA,TRBV6-6,CASSYPTAESNTEAFF